This paragraph reports one T cell receptor (beta chain). The target antigen is unknown. A much larger clone sits a single nucleotide away, making a read error possible. This specimen comes from a study of CD8+CD57+ T cells in acquired aplastic anemia. Looking at the study overall: An average of about 3.2 ug of DNA was obtained from sorted CD4+ and CD8+ cells. Study-wide findings and caveats: Some 28 CD8+ CDR3 sequences occurred in both the patients and the controls.

This CDR3 is built from 17 residues. Deletions cut 1 base from V and 0 bases from J, with 13 bases between. Germline loops: CDR1 LNHDA, CDR2 SQIVND (reference sequence). The template used for profiling TCR beta VDJ and CDR3 was genomic DNA. TCRdb re-called the reads with MiXCR, one entry per CDR3 protein. Of about 220,000 distinct CDR3 sequences in the sample, roughly 35% were seen once. Sample: sorted CD4+, CD8+, or CD8+CD57+ T cells (not recorded which) from PBMCs. The chain carries TRBV19 and TRBJ1-3; D is ambiguous. This TCR derives from a human donor in good health, serving as a control. The CDR3 nucleotides are TGTGCCAGTAGTATAGGTGAGACTTACTACTCTGGAAACACCATATATTTT. As protein: CASSIGETYYSGNTIYF. The variable domain in full, completed from reference TRBV19 and TRBJ1-3, reads DGGITQSPKYLFRKEGQNVTLSCEQNLNHDAMYWYRQDPGQGLRLIYYSQIVNDFQKGDIAEGYSVSREKKESFPLTVTSAQKNPTAFYLCASSIGETYYSGNTIYFGEGSWLTVV.